This T cell receptor (beta chain) was sequenced in a study of blood T cell repertoires in COVID-19. Trimming took 1 base from V and 0 from J; bases not matched to a gene: 3. The germline gives CDR1 LGHDT, CDR2 YNNKEL (reference sequence). The CDR3 covers 16 residues. In the study's own analysis: Estimates of nucleated cell counts were drawn from the amplification of reference gene primers. Assay: immunoSEQ multiplex PCR; the TCRdb copy retains only in-frame clones and omits some. The V and J calls and clone size are taken from that table; D and trimming were inferred from the DNA. The profile covers some 180,000 clones, with about 88% appearing a single time and about 2.6% taken by the ten largest.

V is TRBV3-1 (or the pseudogene TRBV3-2) and J is TRBJ2-1; TRBD2 matches at 7 bases. The TCR was taken from a woman aged 80 or older with COVID-19, enrolled during active disease. The material sequenced was peripheral blood. Here the CDR3 DNA reads TGTGCCAGCAGCCAAGCCCGGGACTACTCCTACAATGAGCAGTTCTTC. Translation: CASSQARDYSYNEQFF.